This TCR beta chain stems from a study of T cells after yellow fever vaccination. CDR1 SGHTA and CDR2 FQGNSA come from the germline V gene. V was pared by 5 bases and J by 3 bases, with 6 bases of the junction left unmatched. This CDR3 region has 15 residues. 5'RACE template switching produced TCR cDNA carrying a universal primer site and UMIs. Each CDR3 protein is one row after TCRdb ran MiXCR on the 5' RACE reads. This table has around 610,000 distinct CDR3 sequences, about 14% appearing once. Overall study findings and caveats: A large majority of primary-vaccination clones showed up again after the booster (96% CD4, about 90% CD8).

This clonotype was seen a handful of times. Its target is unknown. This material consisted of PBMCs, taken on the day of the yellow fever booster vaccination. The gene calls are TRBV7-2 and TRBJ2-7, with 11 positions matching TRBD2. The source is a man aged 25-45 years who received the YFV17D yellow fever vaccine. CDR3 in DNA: TGTGCCAGCAGCCTGATGACTAGCGGGATCTACGAGCAGTACTTC. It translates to CASSLMTSGIYEQYF.